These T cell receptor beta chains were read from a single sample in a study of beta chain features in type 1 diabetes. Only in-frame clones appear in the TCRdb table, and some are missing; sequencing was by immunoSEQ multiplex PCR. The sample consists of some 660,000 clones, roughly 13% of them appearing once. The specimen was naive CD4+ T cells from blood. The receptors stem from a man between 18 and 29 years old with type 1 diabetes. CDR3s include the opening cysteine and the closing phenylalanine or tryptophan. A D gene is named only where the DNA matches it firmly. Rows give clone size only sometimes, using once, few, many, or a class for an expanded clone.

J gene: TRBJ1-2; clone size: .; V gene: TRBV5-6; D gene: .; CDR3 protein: CASSNGRLDGYTF; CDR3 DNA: TGTGCCAGCAGCAATGGGCGTTTGGATGGCTACACCTTC
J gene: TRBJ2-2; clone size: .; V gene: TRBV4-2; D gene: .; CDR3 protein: CASSQQGTAGELFF; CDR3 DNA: TGTGCCAGCAGCCAGCAGGGAACCGCCGGGGAGCTGTTTTTT
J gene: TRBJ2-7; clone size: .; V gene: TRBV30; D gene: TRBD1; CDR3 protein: CAWGDRGWYEQYF; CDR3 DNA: TGTGCCTGGGGGGACAGGGGTTGGTACGAGCAGTACTTC
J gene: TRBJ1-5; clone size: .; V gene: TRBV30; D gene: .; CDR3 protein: CAWSVRLNQPQHF; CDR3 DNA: TGTGCCTGGAGTGTAAGACTCAATCAGCCCCAGCATTTT
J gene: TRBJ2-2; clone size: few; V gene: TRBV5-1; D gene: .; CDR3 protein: CASSRSGYTDTGELFF; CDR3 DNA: TGCGCCAGCAGCCGGTCTGGGTACACTGACACCGGGGAGCTGTTTTTT
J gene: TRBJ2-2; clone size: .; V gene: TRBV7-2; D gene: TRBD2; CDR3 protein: CASSPVALAGAGELFF; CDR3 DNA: TGTGCCAGCAGCCCAGTGGCGCTAGCGGGAGCCGGGGAGCTGTTTTTT
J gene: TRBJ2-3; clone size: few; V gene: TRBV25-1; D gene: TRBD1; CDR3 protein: CASSEGTGPRTDTQYF; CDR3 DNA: TGTGCCAGCAGTGAAGGGACAGGGCCACGCACAGATACGCAGTATTTT
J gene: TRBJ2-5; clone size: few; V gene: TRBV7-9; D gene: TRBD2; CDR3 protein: CASRPSGTQETQYF; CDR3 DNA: TGTGCCAGCAGACCGAGCGGGACGCAAGAGACCCAGTACTTC
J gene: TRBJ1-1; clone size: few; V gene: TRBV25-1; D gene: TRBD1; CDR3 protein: CASSEFSTGDTEAFF; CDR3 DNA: TGTGCCAGCAGTGAATTCTCTACAGGGGACACTGAAGCTTTCTTT
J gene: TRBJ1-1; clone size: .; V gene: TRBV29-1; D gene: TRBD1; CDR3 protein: CSVTGTAEAFF; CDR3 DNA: TGCAGCGTTACCGGGACAGCTGAAGCTTTCTTT
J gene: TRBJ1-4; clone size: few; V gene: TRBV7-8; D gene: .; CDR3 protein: CASSLRDGRRVEKLFF; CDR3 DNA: TGTGCCAGCAGCTTACGGGACGGCCGAAGGGTGGAAAAACTGTTTTTT
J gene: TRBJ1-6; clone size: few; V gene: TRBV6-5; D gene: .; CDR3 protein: CASSYAAERPLHF; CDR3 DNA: TGTGCCAGCAGTTACGCCGCGGAGAGACCCCTCCACTTT
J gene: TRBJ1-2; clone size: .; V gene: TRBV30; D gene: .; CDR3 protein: CAWSRGTHGYTF; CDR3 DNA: TGTGCCTGGAGTCGGGGTACCCATGGCTACACCTTC
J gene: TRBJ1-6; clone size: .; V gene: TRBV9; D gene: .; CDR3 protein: CASSVGPPRVNSPLHF; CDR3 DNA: TGTGCCAGCAGCGTAGGCCCCCCACGGGTGAATTCACCCCTCCACTTT
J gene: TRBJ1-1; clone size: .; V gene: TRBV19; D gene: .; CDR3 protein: CASGEAGLREAFF; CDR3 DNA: TGTGCCAGTGGGGAGGCAGGACTGCGTGAAGCTTTCTTT
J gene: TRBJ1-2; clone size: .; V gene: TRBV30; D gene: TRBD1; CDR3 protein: CAWSGQASYGYTF; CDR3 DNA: TGTGCCTGGAGCGGACAGGCGTCCTATGGCTACACCTTC
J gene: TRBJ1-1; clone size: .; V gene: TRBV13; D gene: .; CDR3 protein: CASSKGRPNTEAFF; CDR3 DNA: TGTGCCAGCAGCAAGGGTCGTCCTAACACTGAAGCTTTCTTT
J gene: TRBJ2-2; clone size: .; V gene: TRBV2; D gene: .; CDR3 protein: CASSWAFAGGDSLTGELFF; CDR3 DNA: TGTGCCAGCAGCTGGGCTTTCGCCGGAGGAGACTCCCTCACCGGGGAGCTGTTTTTT
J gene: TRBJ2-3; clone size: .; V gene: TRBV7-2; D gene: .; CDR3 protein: CASSIGGDTQYF; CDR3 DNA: TGTGCCAGCAGCATAGGGGGGGATACGCAGTATTTT
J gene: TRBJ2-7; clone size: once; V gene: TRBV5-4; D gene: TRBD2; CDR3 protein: CASTGTTADEQYF; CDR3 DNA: TGTGCCAGCACCGGGACTACCGCTGATGAGCAGTACTTC
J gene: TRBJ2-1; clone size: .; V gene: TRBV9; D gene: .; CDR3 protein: CASSATGRPINEQFF; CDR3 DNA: TGTGCCAGCAGCGCTACCGGGAGACCAATCAATGAGCAGTTCTTC
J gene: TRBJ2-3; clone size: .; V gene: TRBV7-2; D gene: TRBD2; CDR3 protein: CASSSRAGGPIYTQYF; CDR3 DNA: TGTGCCAGCAGCTCCCGAGCGGGAGGGCCGATTTATACGCAGTATTTT
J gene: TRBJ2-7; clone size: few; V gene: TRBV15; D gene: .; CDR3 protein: CATSRDGPRRGGSYEQYF; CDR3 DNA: TGTGCCACCAGCAGAGACGGGCCTAGGAGAGGGGGATCCTACGAGCAGTACTTC
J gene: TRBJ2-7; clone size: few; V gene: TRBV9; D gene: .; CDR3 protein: CASSVGQGGDEQYF; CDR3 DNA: TGTGCCAGCAGCGTAGGACAGGGAGGGGACGAGCAGTACTTC
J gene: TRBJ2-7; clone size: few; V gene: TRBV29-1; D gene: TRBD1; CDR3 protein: CSVAQGSYYEQYF; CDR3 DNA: TGCAGCGTTGCACAGGGGTCTTACTACGAGCAGTACTTC
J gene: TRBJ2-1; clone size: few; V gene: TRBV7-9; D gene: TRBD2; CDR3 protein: CASATGTSGSLGEFF; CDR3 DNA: TGTGCCAGCGCCACCGGGACTAGCGGGTCCTTAGGGGAGTTCTTC
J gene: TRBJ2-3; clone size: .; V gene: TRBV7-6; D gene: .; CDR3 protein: CASSFVSGSRTDTQYF; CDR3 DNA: TGTGCCAGCAGCTTCGTGTCGGGCAGTCGCACAGATACGCAGTATTTT
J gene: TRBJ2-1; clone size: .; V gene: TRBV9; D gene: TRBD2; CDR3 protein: CASSVGGGGYNEQFF; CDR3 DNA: TGTGCCAGCAGCGTAGGCGGCGGGGGGTACAATGAGCAGTTCTTC
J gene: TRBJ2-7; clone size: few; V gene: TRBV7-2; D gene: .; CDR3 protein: CASRQAGRAYEQYF; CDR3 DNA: TGTGCCAGCAGGCAGGCAGGGCGTGCCTACGAGCAGTACTTC
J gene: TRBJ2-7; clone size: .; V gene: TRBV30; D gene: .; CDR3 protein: CAWSVSGLEQYF; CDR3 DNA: TGTGCCTGGAGTGTATCAGGGCTCGAGCAGTACTTC
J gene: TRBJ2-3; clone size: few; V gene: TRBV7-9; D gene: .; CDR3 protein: CASSLTGDTQYF; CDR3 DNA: TGTGCCAGCAGCTTAACGGGAGATACGCAGTATTTT
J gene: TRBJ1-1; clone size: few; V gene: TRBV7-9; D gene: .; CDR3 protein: CASSPANRLLNTEAFF; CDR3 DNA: TGTGCCAGCAGCCCTGCCAACCGCCTATTGAACACTGAAGCTTTCTTT
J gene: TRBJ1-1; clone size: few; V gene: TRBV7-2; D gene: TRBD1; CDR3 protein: CASSSGTVREAFF; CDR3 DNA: TGTGCCAGCAGCTCCGGGACAGTAAGAGAAGCTTTCTTT
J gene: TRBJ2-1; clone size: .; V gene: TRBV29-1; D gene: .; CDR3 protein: CSVSGVTGPYNEQFF; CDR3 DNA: TGCAGCGTTTCTGGAGTTACAGGGCCCTACAATGAGCAGTTCTTC
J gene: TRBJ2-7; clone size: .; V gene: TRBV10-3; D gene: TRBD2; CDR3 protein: CAISEPSGEDYEQYF; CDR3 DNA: TGTGCCATCAGTGAGCCTAGCGGGGAGGACTACGAGCAGTACTTC
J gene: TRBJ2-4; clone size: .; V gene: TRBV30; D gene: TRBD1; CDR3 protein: CAWSLIDRVVQYF; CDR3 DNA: TGTGCCTGGAGTCTCATCGACAGGGTGGTTCAGTACTTC
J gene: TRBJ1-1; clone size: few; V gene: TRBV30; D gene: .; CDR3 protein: CAWGPPVAFF; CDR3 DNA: TGTGCCTGGGGTCCCCCCGTGGCTTTCTTT
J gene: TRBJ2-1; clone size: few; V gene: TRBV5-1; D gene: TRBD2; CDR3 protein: CASSNGLAGVNEQFF; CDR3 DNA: TGCGCCAGCAGCAACGGACTAGCGGGTGTCAATGAGCAGTTCTTC
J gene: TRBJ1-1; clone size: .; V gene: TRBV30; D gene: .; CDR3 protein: CAWSGQLEAFF; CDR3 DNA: TGTGCCTGGAGTGGACAGCTTGAAGCTTTCTTT
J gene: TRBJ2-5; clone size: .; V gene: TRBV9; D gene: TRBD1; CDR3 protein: CASSVLGQQETQYF; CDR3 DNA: TGTGCCAGCAGCGTTCTGGGACAGCAAGAGACCCAGTACTTC
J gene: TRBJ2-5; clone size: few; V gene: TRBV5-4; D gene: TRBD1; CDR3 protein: CASSLEGQGGETQYF; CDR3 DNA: TGTGCCAGCAGCTTAGAGGGACAGGGAGGAGAGACCCAGTACTTC
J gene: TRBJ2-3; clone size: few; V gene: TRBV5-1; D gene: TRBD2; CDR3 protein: CASSLIAGGPTDTQYF; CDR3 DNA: TGCGCCAGCAGCTTGATAGCGGGGGGCCCCACAGATACGCAGTATTTT
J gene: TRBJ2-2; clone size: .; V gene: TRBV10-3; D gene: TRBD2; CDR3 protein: CAITGSGWETGELFF; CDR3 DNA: TGTGCCATCACTGGTAGCGGGTGGGAAACCGGGGAGCTGTTTTTT
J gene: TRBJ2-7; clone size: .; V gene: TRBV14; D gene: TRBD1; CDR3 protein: CASSLQFRDRSRAVSF; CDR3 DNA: TGTGCCAGCAGCCTTCAATTCCGGGACAGGTCTCGAGCAGTGAGCTTC
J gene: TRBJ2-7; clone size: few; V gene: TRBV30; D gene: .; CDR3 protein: CAWSSAGGEQYF; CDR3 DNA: TGTGCCTGGAGTTCGGCCGGAGGCGAGCAGTACTTC
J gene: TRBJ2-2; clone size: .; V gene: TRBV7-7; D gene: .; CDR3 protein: CASSPPGRTGELFF; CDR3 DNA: TGTGCTAGCAGCCCGCCGGGGCGCACCGGGGAGCTGTTTTTT
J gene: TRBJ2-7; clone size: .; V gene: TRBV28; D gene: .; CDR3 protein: CASTLGRDRSYEQYF; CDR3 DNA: TGTGCCAGCACCCTCGGGAGGGACAGATCCTACGAGCAGTACTTC
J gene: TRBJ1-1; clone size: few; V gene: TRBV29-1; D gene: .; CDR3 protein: CSVGQVREAFF; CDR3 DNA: TGCAGCGTTGGGCAGGTCCGAGAAGCTTTCTTT
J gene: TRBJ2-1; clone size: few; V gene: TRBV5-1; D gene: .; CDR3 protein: CASSFSRGSPQGNEQFF; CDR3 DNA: TGCGCCAGCAGCTTCTCCCGGGGATCCCCCCAGGGCAATGAGCAGTTCTTC
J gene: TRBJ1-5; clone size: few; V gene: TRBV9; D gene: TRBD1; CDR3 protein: CASSVDWTGRTQHF; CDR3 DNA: TGTGCCAGCAGCGTAGACTGGACAGGTAGGACCCAGCATTTT